This entry describes one T cell receptor beta chain. This specimen comes from a study of neoadjuvant anti-PD-1 for oral cavity cancer. Study at large: Most patients had three to four biweekly doses of 3 mg/kg nivolumab before resection. Around day 43, patients without progression received a fourth nivolumab dose before surgery.

The CDR3 is 13 amino acids. Deletions cut 4 bases from V and 2 bases from J, with 10 bases between. The germline V gene has CDR1 SGHRS and CDR2 YFSETQ. Clones were read by immunoSEQ multiplex PCR, and TCRdb kept only the in-frame ones, dropping some. The sample has over 10,000 clones, over 60% seen once. Blood cells were analyzed directly, without culture or expansion. The source material was PBMCs, sampled before nivolumab (anti-PD-1) treatment. The genes are TRBV5-1 and TRBJ2-7; either TRBD1 or TRBD2 may supply D (5 bases each). The TCR sequence derives from a person between 35 and 79 years old with oral cavity squamous cell carcinoma. This chain's CDR3 is CASSRDGPYEQYF. The DNA for the CDR3 is TGCGCCAGCAGCCGGGACGGACCCTACGAGCAGTACTTC.